A single sample is the source of the 15 T cell receptor beta chains below, sequenced in a study of T cell clones after liver transplantation. Clones were sequenced by immunoSEQ multiplex PCR, and TCRdb holds only the in-frame ones, with some missing. The sample includes about 99,000 clones, roughly four fifths seen only once; the top ten take about 3%. Sequenced here: CD4+ T cells from blood, sampled approximately 43 months after liver transplant. The receptor set was obtained from a human patient who received a liver transplant. The graft donor may account for some of the T cells.

V usage is TRBV30 and J usage is TRBJ2-1; possibly TRBD1 for D (6 bases). CDR1 GTSNPN and CDR2 SVGIG come from the germline V gene (reference sequence). V lost 6 bases to trimming and J lost 8 bases, with 20 bases between them. This CDR3 is built from 14 residues. The CDR3 sequence: CACGEGSRGHEQFF. The CDR3, as DNA: TGTGCCTGTGGAGAGGGGTCCAGGGGCCATGAGCAGTTCTTC. Filled out from reference TRBV30 and TRBJ2-1, the complete variable domain reads SQTIHQWPATLVQPVGSPLSLECTVEGTSNPNLYWYRQAAGRGLQLLFYSVGIGQISSEVPQNLSASRPQDRQFILSSKKLLLSDSGFYLCACGEGSRGHEQFFGPGTRLTVL.

The genes are TRBV7-3 and TRBJ2-7; TRBD1 aligns across 8 bases. V lost 2 bases to trimming and J lost 4 bases; unmatched junction nucleotides: 7. The CDR3 contains 15 residues. Germline CDR1 is SGHTA and CDR2 is FQGTGA. CDR3 sequence reads: CASSLLAGGPYEQYF. The DNA of the CDR3 is TGTGCCAGCAGCTTATTGGCAGGGGGCCCTTACGAGCAGTACTTC. The full variable domain, in which reference TRBV7-3 and TRBJ2-7 provide the parts outside the CDR3, is GAGVSQTPSNKVTEKGKYVELRCDPISGHTALYWYRQSLGQGPEFLIYFQGTGAADDSGLPNDRFFAVRPEGSVSTLKIQRTERGDSAVYLCASSLLAGGPYEQYFGPGTRLTVT.

The chain is built from TRBV5-4 and TRBJ2-2; D may be TRBD2 (6 bases). From germline, CDR1 is SGHNT and CDR2 YYREEE (reference sequence). Trimming took 0 bases from V and 4 from J, leaving 13 bases between them. CDR3 length: 16 amino acids. CDR3 bases: TGTGCCAGCAGCTTGGATGGAGGGGAAATCACCGGGGAGCTGTTTTTT. Amino acid sequence: CASSLDGGEITGELFF.

The chain carries TRBV5-4 and TRBJ2-7; TRBD1 or TRBD2 may be the D gene (5 bases each). The CDR3 contains 16 residues. With 5 bases removed from V and 1 base from J, the gap between germline ends came to 19 bases. Germline lookup yields CDR1 SGHNT and CDR2 YYREEE (reference sequence). The CDR3 reads CASSYLRGVSSYEQYF. The CDR3 DNA reads TGTGCCAGCAGTTACCTGAGGGGCGTCTCGTCCTACGAGCAGTACTTC.

The chain employs TRBV5-6 and TRBJ2-1; a possible D gene is TRBD2 (5 bases). Per the germline V gene, CDR1 is SGHDT and CDR2 is YYEEEE. The CDR3 loop spans 16 amino acids. The V end was cut by 0 bases, the J end by 3 bases, with 13 bases between. This CDR3 is CASSLVTSGNYNEQFF. The CDR3 DNA reads as TGTGCCAGCAGCTTGGTTACTAGTGGAAACTACAATGAGCAGTTCTTC.

This clone has more than one count but fewer than ten. This sequence joins TRBV4-1 and TRBJ2-7, with TRBD1 matching 9 bases. Per germline, CDR1 MGHRA and CDR2 YSYEKL. The CDR3 sequence is 14 residues long. Losses at the gene ends were 4 bases for V and 7 bases for J; bases not matched to a gene: 8. CDR3 loop: CASSPSLGTGEQYF. CDR3 nucleotide sequence: TGCGCCAGCAGCCCCTCCTTGGGGACAGGGGAGCAGTACTTC.

CDR3 sequence reads: CASSVRQGAGEAFF. CDR3 bases: TGCGCCAGCAGTGTCAGGCAGGGGGCCGGTGAAGCTTTCTTT. The gene calls are TRBV10-2 and TRBJ1-1; the match to TRBD1 covers 8 bases. This CDR3 is 14 amino acids long. Losses at the gene ends were 4 bases for V and 7 bases for J; bases not matched to a gene: 8. CDR1 and CDR2 (germline): WSHSY, SAAADI.

V is TRBV5-6 and J is TRBJ1-1; D gene unclear. V gave up 0 bases and J gave up 9 bases, with 9 bases separating them. The CDR3 length is 12 residues. Germline V gene data show CDR1 as SGHDT and CDR2 as YYEEEE. The CDR3 loop reads CASSLGVNKAFF. In DNA form, the CDR3 reads TGTGCCAGCAGCTTGGGGGTAAATAAAGCTTTCTTT. Combining the CDR3 with reference TRBV5-6 and TRBJ1-1 gives the whole variable domain DAGVTQSPTHLIKTRGQQVTLRCSPKSGHDTVSWYQQALGQGPQFIFQYYEEEERQRGNFPDRFSGHQFPNYSSELNVNALLLGDSALYLCASSLGVNKAFFGQGTRLTVV.

The chain uses TRBV19 and TRBJ2-2; D uncertain. The length of the CDR3 is 13 residues. Per the germline V gene, CDR1 is LNHDA and CDR2 is SQIVND (reference sequence). Deletions cut 5 bases from V and 4 bases from J, with 8 bases between. The CDR3, as DNA: TGTGCCAGTAGTGAGGAAATCACCGGGGAGCTGTTTTTT. This codes for CASSEEITGELFF. Drawing the rest from reference TRBV19 and TRBJ2-2, the complete variable domain is DGGITQSPKYLFRKEGQNVTLSCEQNLNHDAMYWYRQDPGQGLRLIYYSQIVNDFQKGDIAEGYSVSREKKESFPLTVTSAQKNPTAFYLCASSEEITGELFFGEGSRLTVL.

This chain links TRBV18 with TRBJ1-4, with 10 bases matching TRBD1. Germline CDR1 and CDR2: KGHSH and LQKENI. The V and J ends lost 3 bases and 7 bases, in that order; junction bases with no gene match: 5. The CDR3 sequence is 15 residues long. This CDR3 is CASSPPGQGFEKLFF. In DNA form, the CDR3 reads TGTGCCAGCTCACCCCCGGGACAGGGGTTTGAAAAACTGTTTTTT.

The chain joins TRBV7-2 to TRBJ1-2, with 7 bases fitting TRBD1. The CDR3 sequence is 18 residues long. Per germline, CDR1 SGHTA and CDR2 FQGNSA. V lost 3 bases and J lost 0; bases outside the gene matches: 13. The CDR3 DNA reads TGTGCCAGCAGCTTCTCTCCCTTAACCAGGGGGACTAACTATGGCTACACCTTC. The encoded protein is CASSFSPLTRGTNYGYTF.

V is TRBV18 and J is TRBJ1-5; D gene ambiguous. Per germline, CDR1 KGHSH and CDR2 LQKENI. With 2 bases removed from V and 8 bases from J, the gap between germline ends came to 10 bases. There are 13 residues in the CDR3. In DNA, the CDR3 is TGTGCCAGCTCACCAGCCCTTTCGGAGCCCCAGCATTTT. Translated, it gives CASSPALSEPQHF.

This clone was counted between two and nine times. The chain joins TRBV7-2 to TRBJ2-1, with D perhaps TRBD1 or TRBD2 (5 bases each). Germline loops: CDR1 SGHTA, CDR2 FQGNSA. The V gene lost 6 bases and the J gene lost 0 bases, with 21 bases spanning the gap. The CDR3 sequence is 18 residues long. The chain's CDR3 is CASSPNLLGENSYNEQFF. The CDR3 DNA follows: TGTGCCAGCAGTCCTAACCTTTTAGGGGAGAACTCCTACAATGAGCAGTTCTTC.

This clone was observed a few times. The rearrangement links TRBV9 to TRBJ2-2; D is ambiguous. The CDR3 is made up of 15 amino acids. Germline loops: CDR1 SGDLS, CDR2 YYNGEE. Deletions cut 4 bases from V and 7 bases from J, with 17 bases between. CDR3 in amino acids: CASSSQITFGGELFF. In DNA form, the CDR3 reads TGTGCCAGCAGCTCCCAAATCACGTTTGGCGGGGAGCTGTTTTTT. Using reference TRBV9 and TRBJ2-2 for the parts outside the CDR3, the full variable domain is DSGVTQTPKHLITATGQRVTLRCSPRSGDLSVYWYQQSLDQGLQFLIQYYNGEERAKGNILERFSAQQFPDLHSELNLSSLELGDSALYFCASSSQITFGGELFFGEGSRLTVL.

The rearrangement links TRBV9 to TRBJ1-2; D uncertain. The germline V gene has CDR1 SGDLS and CDR2 YYNGEE. The CDR3 extends over 14 amino acids. V was cut by 3 bases and J by 4 bases, with 13 bases left in between. CDR3 coding DNA: TGTGCCAGCAGCGATGAGGGCGGATTCTATGGCTACACCTTC. It specifies CASSDEGGFYGYTF.